The source of this T cell receptor beta chain is a study of CD8+ T cells in alopecia areata. This sample's treatment: oral pan-JAK inhibitor, 5-10 mg twice daily. Peripheral blood and lesional scalp punch biopsies were taken from alopecia areata patients. Extraction and reverse transcription of RNA yielded cDNA as the sequencing template. The protocol was immunoSEQ multiplex PCR, while the TCRdb copy is restricted to in-frame clones and leaves out a portion. The sample lists some 200,000 clones, roughly 60% occurring once. Comment on this clone: The antigen is not known.

Study results and limitations: Under tofacitinib, numerous expanded lesional clonotypes remained detectable in scalp and blood. Shared TCR sequences were less clear between patients than in mice, possibly partly from HLA diversity. Under tofacitinib, fewer expanded CD8+ clones appeared among the top 100 scalp clones.

Sequences were derived from CD4+ T cells sorted from blood, sampled at week 24, from a patient treated with tofacitinib. This TCR was recovered from a human donor with alopecia areata.

The CDR3 bases are TGCAGCGTAAGGACAGGGGTGTATGGCTACACCTTC. This gives the protein CSVRTGVYGYTF. The rearrangement joins TRBV29-1 to TRBJ1-2; 9 bases agree with TRBD1. The CDR3 totals 12 residues. The germline CDR1 and CDR2 sequences are SQVTM and ANQGSEA. J lost 5 bases, V lost 6 bases, and 4 bases had no gene match. Variable domain in full (rest from reference TRBV29-1 and TRBJ1-2): SAVISQKPSRDICQRGTSLTIQCQVDSQVTMMFWYRQQPGQSLTLIATANQGSEATYESGFVIDKFPISRPNLTFSTLTVSNMSPEDSSIYLCSVRTGVYGYTFGSGTRLTVV.